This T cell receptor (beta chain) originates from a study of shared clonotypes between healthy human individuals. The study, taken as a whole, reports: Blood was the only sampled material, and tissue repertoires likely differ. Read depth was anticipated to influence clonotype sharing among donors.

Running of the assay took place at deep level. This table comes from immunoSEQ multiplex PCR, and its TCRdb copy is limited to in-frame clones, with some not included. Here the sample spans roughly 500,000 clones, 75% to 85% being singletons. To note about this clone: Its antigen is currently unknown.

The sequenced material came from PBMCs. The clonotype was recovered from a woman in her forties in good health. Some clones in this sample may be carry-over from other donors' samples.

CDR3 amino acids: CASSSTGSSYNEQFF. In nucleotides, the CDR3 is TGCGCCAGCAGCTCGACTGGGAGCTCCTACAATGAGCAGTTCTTC. The rearrangement links TRBV5-1 to TRBJ2-1; D may be TRBD2 (5 bases). Germline V gene data show CDR1 as SGHRS and CDR2 as YFSETQ. This CDR3 comprises 15 residues. V gave up 3 bases and J gave up 0 bases, with 10 bases separating them.